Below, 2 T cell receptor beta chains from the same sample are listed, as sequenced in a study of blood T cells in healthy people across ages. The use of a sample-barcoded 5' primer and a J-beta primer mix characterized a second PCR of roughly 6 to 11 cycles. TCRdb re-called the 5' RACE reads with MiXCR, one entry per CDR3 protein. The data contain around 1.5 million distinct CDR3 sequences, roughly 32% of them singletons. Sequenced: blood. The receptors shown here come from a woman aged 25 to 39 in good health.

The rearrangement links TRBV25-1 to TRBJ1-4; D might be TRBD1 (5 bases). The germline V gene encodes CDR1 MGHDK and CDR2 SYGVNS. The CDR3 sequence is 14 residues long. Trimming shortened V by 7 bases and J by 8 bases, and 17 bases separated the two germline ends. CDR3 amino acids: CASTMGREDEKLFF. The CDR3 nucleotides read TGTGCCAGCACCATGGGCAGGGAAGACGAAAAACTGTTTTTT.

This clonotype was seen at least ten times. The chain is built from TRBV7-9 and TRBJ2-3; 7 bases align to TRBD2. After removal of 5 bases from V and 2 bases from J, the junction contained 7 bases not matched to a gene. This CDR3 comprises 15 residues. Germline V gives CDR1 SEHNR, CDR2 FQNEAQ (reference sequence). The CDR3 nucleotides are TGTGCCAGCAGCCGGCAGCGGGGTACCACAGATACGCAGTATTTT. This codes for CASSRQRGTTDTQYF.